Given below is one T cell receptor (beta chain) in context. CDR3 size: 15 residues. With V trimmed by 5 bases and J by 1 base, 4 bases remained unmatched. CDR1 MDHEN and CDR2 SYDVKM come from the germline V gene. These data belong to a study of blood T cell repertoires in COVID-19. Study-wide background: T cells, B-cell-depleted T cells, or PBMCs provided the cDNA or gDNA that served as material.

How the authors handled the data: Amplification of reference gene primers was used by the study to estimate nucleated cell counts. TCRdb's table, derived via immunoSEQ multiplex PCR, lists solely in-frame clones and lacks some. V, J and clone size reflect that table, while D and trimming were determined from the DNA. The table includes tens of thousands of clones, more than 80% detected once. The chain employs TRBV28 and TRBJ2-7, with 11 bases aligning to TRBD2. Sample: peripheral blood. This TCR derives from a woman in her seventies with acute or convalescent COVID-19. The CDR3 region has the DNA TGTGCCAGCAGTCCCTGGACTAGCGGGTCCTACGAGCAGTACTTC. It yields the protein CASSPWTSGSYEQYF.